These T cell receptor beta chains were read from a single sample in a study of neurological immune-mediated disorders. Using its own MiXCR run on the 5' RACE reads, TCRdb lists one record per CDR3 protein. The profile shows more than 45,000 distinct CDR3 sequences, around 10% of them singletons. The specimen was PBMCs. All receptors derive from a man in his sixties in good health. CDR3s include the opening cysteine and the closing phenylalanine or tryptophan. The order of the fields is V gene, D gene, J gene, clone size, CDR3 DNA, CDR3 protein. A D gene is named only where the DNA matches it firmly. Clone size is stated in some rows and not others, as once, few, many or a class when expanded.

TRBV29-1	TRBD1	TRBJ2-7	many	TGCAGCGCTACGACAGGGTGGGGCGAGCAGTACTTC	CSATTGWGEQYF
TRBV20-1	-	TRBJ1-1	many	TGCAGTGCTACAGTCTTGGAAGCTTTCTTT	CSATVLEAFF
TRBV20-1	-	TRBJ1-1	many	TGCAGTGCTAGAGATGAAATATTTCTGGCGACAGACACTGAAGCTTTCTTT	CSARDEIFLATDTEAFF
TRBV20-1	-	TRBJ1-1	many	TGCAGTGCTAGAGACAGGGGTGGGAACACTGAAGCTTTCTTT	CSARDRGGNTEAFF
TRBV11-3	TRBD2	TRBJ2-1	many	TGTGCCAGCGGGCTAGCGGGTGAATACAATGAGCAGTTCTTC	CASGLAGEYNEQFF
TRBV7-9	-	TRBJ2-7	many	TGTGCCAGCAGCTATGGGGACTCCTACGAGCAGTACTTC	CASSYGDSYEQYF
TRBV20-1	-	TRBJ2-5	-	TGCAGTGCTAGACCTAGGGGGTCGGAAGAGACACAGTACTTC	CSARPRGSEETQYF
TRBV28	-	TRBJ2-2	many	TGTGCCAGCAGTTTGATCACAGGGGAGGACACCGGGGAGCTGTTTTTT	CASSLITGEDTGELFF
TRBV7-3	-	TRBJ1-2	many	TGTGCCAGCAGCGAAGGCGGGGGTACCAACTATGGCTACACCTTC	CASSEGGGTNYGYTF
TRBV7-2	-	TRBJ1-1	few	TGTGCCAGCAGCTTAGATGGACAAATGAACACTGAAGCTTTCTTT	CASSLDGQMNTEAFF
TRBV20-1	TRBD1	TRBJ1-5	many	TGCAGTGCTAGAAGGTTGGACAGGGGGCATCAGCCCCAGCATTTT	CSARRLDRGHQPQHF
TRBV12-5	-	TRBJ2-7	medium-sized	TGTGCTAGTGGTTCGACAGGTTGGGGTGACGAGCAGTACTTC	CASGSTGWGDEQYF
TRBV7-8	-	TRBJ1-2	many	TGTGCCAGCAGCTTAGGCGCCCGGGCCGACTATGGCTACACCTTC	CASSLGARADYGYTF
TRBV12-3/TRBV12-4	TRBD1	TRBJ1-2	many	TGTGCCAGCAGTTTAGCCCTGGGACAGGGCACCTATGGCTACACCTTC	CASSLALGQGTYGYTF
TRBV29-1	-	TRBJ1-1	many	TGCAGCGTTGACGGGGGGCTCCTCACTGAAGCTTTCTTT	CSVDGGLLTEAFF
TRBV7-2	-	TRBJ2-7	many	TGTGCCAGCAGCTTAGAGTTAATGGGCAGTAAAGTTGTCTACGAGCAGTACTTC	CASSLELMGSKVVYEQYF
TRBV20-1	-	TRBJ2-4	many	TGCAGTGCCCCCGTCGGCGGGGTAGCCAAAAACATTCAGTACTTC	CSAPVGGVAKNIQYF
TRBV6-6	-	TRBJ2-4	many	TGTGCCAGCAGTTACTCCGGACAGGGAGGGACCAAAAACATTCAGTACTTC	CASSYSGQGGTKNIQYF
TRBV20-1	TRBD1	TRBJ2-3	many	TGCAGCGCAGGGGGCAGAAGCACAGATACGCAGTATTTT	CSAGGRSTDTQYF
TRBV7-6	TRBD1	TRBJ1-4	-	TGTGCCAGCAGCTCCGGGACAGGGATTACTAATGAAAAACTGTTTTTT	CASSSGTGITNEKLFF
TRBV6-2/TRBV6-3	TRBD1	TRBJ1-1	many	TGTGCCAGCAGTTACGCGACAGGGCGAATGAACACTGAAGCTTTCTTT	CASSYATGRMNTEAFF
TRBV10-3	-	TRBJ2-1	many	TGTGCCATCAGTGTCTCAAATGAGCAGTTCTTC	CAISVSNEQFF
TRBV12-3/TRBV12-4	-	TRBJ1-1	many	TGTGCCAGCAGTTTATACGAGACTGAAGCTTTCTTT	CASSLYETEAFF
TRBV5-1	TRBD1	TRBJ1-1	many	TGCGCCAGCAGCTCTGGAGGGACAGGGATGACTGAAGCTTTCTTT	CASSSGGTGMTEAFF
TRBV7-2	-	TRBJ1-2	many	TGTGCCAGCAGCTTATCGGGGGACTATGGCTACACCTTC	CASSLSGDYGYTF
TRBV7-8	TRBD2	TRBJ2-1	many	TGTGCCAGCACCCCCCCCGGGACTAGCGGTTTCAATGAGCAGTTCTTC	CASTPPGTSGFNEQFF
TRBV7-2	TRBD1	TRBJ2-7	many	TGTGCCAGCAGCAATACCCTACAGGGGTTCTACGAGCAGTACTTC	CASSNTLQGFYEQYF